This entry is about one T cell receptor beta chain. Its specificity is not known. The record originates from a study of cytomegalovirus exposure and HLA in healthy donors. Points from the study as a whole: The presence/absence work took it that sequencing depth was about the same across donors.

The ends were cut back, 2 bases at V and 11 bases at J, with 10 bases in the middle. CDR1 is SGHTA and CDR2 is FQGNSA in the germline V gene. The CDR3 is 12 amino acids. PCR used 60 Vbeta primers and 13 Jbeta primers. Repertoires were generated with immunoSEQ multiplex PCR, while TCRdb's copy carries only in-frame clones and drops some. The sample carries some 150,000 clones, 70% to 90% recorded once. The sequence was obtained from a woman younger than 30 in good health and CMV-seronegative. The chain recombines TRBV7-2 with TRBJ2-1; a possible D gene is TRBD2 (6 bases). The specimen sequenced was PBMCs. The CDR3, as DNA: TGTGCCAGCAGCTTAATTAGCGGCAAGCAGTTCTTC. Translating it yields CASSLISGKQFF.